This entry features one T cell receptor beta chain sequence. The source of the sample is a study of blood T cell repertoires in COVID-19. Study in general: The analysed material was cDNA or gDNA that came from T cells, B-cell-depleted T cells, or PBMCs.

Participants came from about 24 US areas, aged roughly 18 to 95 years. Assignment of participants to cohorts was predicated upon participant-reported clinical history. Using immunoSEQ multiplex PCR, the repertoire was profiled, and TCRdb retains in-frame clones only, with some absent. The profile shows some 320,000 clones, about 87% of them singletons. Sequenced material: PBMCs or T cells enriched from blood (not recorded which). This TCR was sampled from a woman in her 30s who had recovered from COVID-19.

The CDR3 sequence: CATGAGGWDQPQHF. The CDR3 coding sequence is TGTGCCACCGGAGCCGGGGGATGGGATCAGCCCCAGCATTTT. J is TRBJ1-5 and V is TRBV24-1, with D perhaps TRBD1 (5 bases). CDR1 is KGHDR, CDR2 SFDVKD, per germline. This CDR3 contains 14 residues. Trimming removed 9 bases from V and 5 bases from J, with 16 bases in between.